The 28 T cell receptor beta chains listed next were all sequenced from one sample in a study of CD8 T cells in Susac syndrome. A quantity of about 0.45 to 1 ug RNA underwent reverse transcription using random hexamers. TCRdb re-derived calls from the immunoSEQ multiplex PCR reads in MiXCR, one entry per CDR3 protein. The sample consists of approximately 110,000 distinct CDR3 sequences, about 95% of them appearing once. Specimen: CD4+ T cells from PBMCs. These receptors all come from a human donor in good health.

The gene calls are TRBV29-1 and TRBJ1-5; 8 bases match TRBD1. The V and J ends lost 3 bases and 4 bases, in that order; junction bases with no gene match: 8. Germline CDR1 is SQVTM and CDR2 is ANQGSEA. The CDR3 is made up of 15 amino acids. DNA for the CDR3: TGCAGCGTTGACGTGACAGGGGTCGGGAATCAGCCCCAGCATTTT. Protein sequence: CSVDVTGVGNQPQHF.

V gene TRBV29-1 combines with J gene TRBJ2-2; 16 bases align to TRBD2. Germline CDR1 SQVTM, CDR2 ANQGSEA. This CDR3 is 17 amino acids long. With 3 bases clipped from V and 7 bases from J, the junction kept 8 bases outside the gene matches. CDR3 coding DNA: TGCAGCGTTGACCTCTTGGGACTAGCGGGAGGGATCGGGGAGCTGTTTTTT. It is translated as CSVDLLGLAGGIGELFF.

Written as DNA, the CDR3 is TGTGCCACCGGTGCGGGGGGTGCCACCGGGGAGCTGTTTTTT. Translated, it gives CATGAGGATGELFF. The rearrangement uses TRBV24-1 and TRBJ2-2; 8 nucleotides line up with TRBD2. Germline-derived CDR1 and CDR2 are KGHDR and SFDVKD. The CDR3 runs to 14 residues. J gave up 4 bases and V 9 bases, and 6 bases lay outside the gene matches.

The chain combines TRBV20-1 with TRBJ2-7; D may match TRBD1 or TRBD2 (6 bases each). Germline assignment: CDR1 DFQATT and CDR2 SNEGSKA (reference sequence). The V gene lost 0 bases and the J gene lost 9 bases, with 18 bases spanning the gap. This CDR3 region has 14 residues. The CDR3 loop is CSARDFDRTTRQYF. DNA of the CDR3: TGCAGTGCTAGAGATTTCGACAGGACTACGAGGCAGTACTTC.

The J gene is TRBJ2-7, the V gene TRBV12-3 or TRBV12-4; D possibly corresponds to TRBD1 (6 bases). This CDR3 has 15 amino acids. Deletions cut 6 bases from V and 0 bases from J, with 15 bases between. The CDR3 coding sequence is TGTGCCAGCAGGGGACCGGGACAAAACTCCTACGAGCAGTACTTC. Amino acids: CASRGPGQNSYEQYF.

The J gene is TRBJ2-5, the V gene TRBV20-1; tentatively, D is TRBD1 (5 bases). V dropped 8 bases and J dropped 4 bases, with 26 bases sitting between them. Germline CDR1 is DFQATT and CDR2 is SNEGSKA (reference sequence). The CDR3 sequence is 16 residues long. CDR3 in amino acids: CSSTESRTRAAETQYF. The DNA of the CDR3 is TGCAGTTCAACCGAATCCAGGACCAGGGCGGCAGAGACCCAGTACTTC.

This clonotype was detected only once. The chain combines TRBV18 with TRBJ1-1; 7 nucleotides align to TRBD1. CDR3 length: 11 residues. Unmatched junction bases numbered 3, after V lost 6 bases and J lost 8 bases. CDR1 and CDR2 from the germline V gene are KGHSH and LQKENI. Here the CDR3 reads CASSADREAFF. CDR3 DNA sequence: TGTGCCAGCTCGGCGGACAGGGAAGCTTTCTTT.

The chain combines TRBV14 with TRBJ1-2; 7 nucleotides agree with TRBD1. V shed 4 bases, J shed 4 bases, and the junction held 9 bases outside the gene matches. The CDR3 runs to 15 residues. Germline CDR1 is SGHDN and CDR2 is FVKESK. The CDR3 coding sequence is TGTGCCAGCAGCCTCCGGACAGGTACCGGCTATGGCTACACCTTC. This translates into CASSLRTGTGYGYTF. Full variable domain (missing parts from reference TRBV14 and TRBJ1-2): EAGVTQFPSHSVIEKGQTVTLRCDPISGHDNLYWYRRVMGKEIKFLLHFVKESKQDESGMPNNRFLAERTGGTYSTLKVQPAELEDSGVYFCASSLRTGTGYGYTFGSGTRLTVV.

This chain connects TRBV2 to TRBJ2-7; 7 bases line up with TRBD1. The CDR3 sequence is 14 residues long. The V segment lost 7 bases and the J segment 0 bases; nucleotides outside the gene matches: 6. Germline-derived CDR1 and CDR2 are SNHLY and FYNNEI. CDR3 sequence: CASILGQASYEQYF. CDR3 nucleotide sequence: TGTGCCAGCATATTAGGACAGGCCTCCTACGAGCAGTACTTC.

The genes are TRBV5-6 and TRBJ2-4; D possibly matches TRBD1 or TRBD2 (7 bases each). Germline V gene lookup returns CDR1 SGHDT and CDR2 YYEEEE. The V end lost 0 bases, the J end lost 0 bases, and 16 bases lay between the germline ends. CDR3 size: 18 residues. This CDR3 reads CASSLVGRGGLAKNIQYF. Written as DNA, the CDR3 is TGTGCCAGCAGCTTGGTGGGCAGGGGGGGGTTAGCCAAAAACATTCAGTACTTC.

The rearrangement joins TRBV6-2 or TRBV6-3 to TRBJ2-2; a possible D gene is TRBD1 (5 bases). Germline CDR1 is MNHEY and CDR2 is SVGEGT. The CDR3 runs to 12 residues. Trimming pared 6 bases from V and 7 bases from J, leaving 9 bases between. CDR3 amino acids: CASRVRDGELFF. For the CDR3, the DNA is TGTGCCAGCAGAGTCAGGGACGGGGAGCTGTTTTTT.

The CDR3 DNA is TGTGCCAGTAGTATAGGACCGCAGGGAGGGAGCACCGGGGAGCTGTTTTTT. Protein sequence: CASSIGPQGGSTGELFF. The V call is TRBV19, the J call TRBJ2-2, with 7 nucleotides matching TRBD2. This CDR3 comprises 17 residues. V lost 1 base, J lost 4 bases, and 9 bases stayed unmatched. Germline V gene sequence: CDR1 LNHDA, CDR2 SQIVND (reference sequence). The entire variable domain, with the rest obtained from reference TRBV19 and TRBJ2-2, is as follows: DGGITQSPKYLFRKEGQNVTLSCEQNLNHDAMYWYRQDPGQGLRLIYYSQIVNDFQKGDIAEGYSVSREKKESFPLTVTSAQKNPTAFYLCASSIGPQGGSTGELFFGEGSRLTVL.

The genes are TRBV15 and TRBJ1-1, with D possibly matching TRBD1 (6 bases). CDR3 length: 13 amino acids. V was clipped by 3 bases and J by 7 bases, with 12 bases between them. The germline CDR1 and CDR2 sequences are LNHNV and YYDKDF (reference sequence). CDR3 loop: CATSRDSWNEAFF. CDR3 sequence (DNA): TGTGCCACCAGCAGGGACAGCTGGAATGAAGCTTTCTTT.

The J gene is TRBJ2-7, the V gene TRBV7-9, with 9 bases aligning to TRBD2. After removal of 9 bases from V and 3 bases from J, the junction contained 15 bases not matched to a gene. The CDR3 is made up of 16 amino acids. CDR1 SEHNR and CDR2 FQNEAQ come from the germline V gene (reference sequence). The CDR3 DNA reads TGTGCCAGTTACCGAAATAAGGGAGCGGGAGGCTACGAGCAGTACTTC. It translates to CASYRNKGAGGYEQYF.

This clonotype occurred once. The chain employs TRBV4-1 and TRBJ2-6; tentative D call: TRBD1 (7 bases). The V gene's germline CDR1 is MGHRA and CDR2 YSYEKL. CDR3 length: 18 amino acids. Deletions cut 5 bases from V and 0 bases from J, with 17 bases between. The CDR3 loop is CASSTETGRISGANVLTF. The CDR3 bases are TGCGCCAGCAGCACCGAGACAGGGAGGATCTCTGGGGCCAACGTCCTGACTTTC.

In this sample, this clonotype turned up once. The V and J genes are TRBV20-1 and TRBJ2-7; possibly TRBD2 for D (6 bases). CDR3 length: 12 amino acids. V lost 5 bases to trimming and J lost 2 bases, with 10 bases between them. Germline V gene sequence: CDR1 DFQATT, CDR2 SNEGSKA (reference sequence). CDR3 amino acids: CSARDFTYEQYF. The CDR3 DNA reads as TGCAGTGCTCGGGACTTCACCTACGAGCAGTACTTC.

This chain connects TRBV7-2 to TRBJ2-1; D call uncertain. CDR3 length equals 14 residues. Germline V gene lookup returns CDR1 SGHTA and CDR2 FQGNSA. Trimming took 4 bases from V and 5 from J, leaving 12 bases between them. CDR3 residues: CASSYPRQDNEQFF. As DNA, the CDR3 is TGTGCCAGCAGCTACCCTCGGCAGGACAATGAGCAGTTCTTC.

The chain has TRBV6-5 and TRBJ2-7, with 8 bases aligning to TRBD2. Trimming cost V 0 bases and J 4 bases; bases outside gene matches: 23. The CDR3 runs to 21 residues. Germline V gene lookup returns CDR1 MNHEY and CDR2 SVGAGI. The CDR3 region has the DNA TGTGCCAGCAGTTACTCGGGCGGAGGAGGCTGGATGGTAGCGGGAAGGTACGAGCAGTACTTC. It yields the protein CASSYSGGGGWMVAGRYEQYF.

CDR3 residues: CASSQDRLAGDTGELFF. CDR3 sequence (DNA): TGTGCCAGCAGCCAAGATCGGTTAGCGGGAGACACCGGGGAGCTGTTTTTT. V gene TRBV3-1 combines with J gene TRBJ2-2; TRBD2 agrees at 9 bases. The CDR3 has 17 residues. Germline CDR1 LGHDT, CDR2 YNNKEL (reference sequence). With V trimmed by 0 bases and J by 3 bases, 5 bases remained unmatched.

The CDR3 DNA sequence: TGTGCCAGCAGTTACCAGGGGGCAGGGGGCTACGAGCAGTACTTC. Translation: CASSYQGAGGYEQYF. The rearrangement joins TRBV6-5 to TRBJ2-7, with 8 positions matching TRBD1. V lost 2 bases to trimming and J lost 3 bases; unmatched junction nucleotides: 6. There are 15 residues in the CDR3. In germline, CDR1 is MNHEY, CDR2 SVGAGI.

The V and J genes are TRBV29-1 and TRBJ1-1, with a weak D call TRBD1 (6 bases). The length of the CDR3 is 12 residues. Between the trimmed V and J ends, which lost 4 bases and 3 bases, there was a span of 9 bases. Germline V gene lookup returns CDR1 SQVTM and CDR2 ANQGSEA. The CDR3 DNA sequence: TGCAGCGTTGCAGGGGTGGACACTGAAGCTTTCTTT. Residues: CSVAGVDTEAFF.

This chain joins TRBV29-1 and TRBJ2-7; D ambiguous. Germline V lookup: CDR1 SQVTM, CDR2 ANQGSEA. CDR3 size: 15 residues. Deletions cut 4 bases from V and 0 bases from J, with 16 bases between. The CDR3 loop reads CSVVMAVAYSYEQYF. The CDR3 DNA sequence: TGCAGCGTTGTAATGGCAGTTGCGTACTCCTACGAGCAGTACTTC.

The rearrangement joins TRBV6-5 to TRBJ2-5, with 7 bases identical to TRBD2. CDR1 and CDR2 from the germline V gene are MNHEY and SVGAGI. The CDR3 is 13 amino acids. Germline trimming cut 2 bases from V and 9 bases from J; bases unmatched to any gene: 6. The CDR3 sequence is CASSYLAAASQYF. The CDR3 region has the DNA TGTGCCAGCAGTTACCTAGCGGCCGCGTCCCAGTACTTC.

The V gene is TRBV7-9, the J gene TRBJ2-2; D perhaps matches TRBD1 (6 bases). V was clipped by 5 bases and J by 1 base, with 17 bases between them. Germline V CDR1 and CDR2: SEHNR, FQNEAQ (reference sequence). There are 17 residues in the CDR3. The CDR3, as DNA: TGTGCCAGCAGCCTAGTAGTTTGGACAGAGAACACCGGGGAGCTGTTTTTT. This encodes CASSLVVWTENTGELFF.

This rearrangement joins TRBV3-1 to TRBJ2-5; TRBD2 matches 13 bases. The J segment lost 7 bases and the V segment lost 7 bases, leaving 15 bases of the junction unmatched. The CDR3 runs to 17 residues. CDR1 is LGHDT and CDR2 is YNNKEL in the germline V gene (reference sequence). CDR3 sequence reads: CASKRTSGRIGPRTQYF. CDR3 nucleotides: TGTGCCAGCAAGAGGACTAGCGGGAGAATAGGTCCGAGGACCCAGTACTTC.

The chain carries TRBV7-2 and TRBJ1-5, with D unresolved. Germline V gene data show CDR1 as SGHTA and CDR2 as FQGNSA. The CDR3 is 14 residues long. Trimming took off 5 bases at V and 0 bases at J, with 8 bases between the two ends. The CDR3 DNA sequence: TGTGCCAGCAGCCTTGATCTTAGCAATCAGCCCCAGCATTTT. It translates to CASSLDLSNQPQHF.

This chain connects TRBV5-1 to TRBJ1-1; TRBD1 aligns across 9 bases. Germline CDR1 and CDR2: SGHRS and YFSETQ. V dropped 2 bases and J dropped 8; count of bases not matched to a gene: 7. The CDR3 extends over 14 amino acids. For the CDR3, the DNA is TGCGCCAGCAGCTTACAGGGGGCACAGGGGGAAGCTTTCTTT. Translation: CASSLQGAQGEAFF.

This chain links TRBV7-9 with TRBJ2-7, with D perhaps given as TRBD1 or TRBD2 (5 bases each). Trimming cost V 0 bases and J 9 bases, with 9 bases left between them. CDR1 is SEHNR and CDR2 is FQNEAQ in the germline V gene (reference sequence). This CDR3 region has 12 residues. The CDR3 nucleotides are TGTGCCAGCAGCTTAGCGACGGGACCGCAGTACTTC. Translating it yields CASSLATGPQYF.